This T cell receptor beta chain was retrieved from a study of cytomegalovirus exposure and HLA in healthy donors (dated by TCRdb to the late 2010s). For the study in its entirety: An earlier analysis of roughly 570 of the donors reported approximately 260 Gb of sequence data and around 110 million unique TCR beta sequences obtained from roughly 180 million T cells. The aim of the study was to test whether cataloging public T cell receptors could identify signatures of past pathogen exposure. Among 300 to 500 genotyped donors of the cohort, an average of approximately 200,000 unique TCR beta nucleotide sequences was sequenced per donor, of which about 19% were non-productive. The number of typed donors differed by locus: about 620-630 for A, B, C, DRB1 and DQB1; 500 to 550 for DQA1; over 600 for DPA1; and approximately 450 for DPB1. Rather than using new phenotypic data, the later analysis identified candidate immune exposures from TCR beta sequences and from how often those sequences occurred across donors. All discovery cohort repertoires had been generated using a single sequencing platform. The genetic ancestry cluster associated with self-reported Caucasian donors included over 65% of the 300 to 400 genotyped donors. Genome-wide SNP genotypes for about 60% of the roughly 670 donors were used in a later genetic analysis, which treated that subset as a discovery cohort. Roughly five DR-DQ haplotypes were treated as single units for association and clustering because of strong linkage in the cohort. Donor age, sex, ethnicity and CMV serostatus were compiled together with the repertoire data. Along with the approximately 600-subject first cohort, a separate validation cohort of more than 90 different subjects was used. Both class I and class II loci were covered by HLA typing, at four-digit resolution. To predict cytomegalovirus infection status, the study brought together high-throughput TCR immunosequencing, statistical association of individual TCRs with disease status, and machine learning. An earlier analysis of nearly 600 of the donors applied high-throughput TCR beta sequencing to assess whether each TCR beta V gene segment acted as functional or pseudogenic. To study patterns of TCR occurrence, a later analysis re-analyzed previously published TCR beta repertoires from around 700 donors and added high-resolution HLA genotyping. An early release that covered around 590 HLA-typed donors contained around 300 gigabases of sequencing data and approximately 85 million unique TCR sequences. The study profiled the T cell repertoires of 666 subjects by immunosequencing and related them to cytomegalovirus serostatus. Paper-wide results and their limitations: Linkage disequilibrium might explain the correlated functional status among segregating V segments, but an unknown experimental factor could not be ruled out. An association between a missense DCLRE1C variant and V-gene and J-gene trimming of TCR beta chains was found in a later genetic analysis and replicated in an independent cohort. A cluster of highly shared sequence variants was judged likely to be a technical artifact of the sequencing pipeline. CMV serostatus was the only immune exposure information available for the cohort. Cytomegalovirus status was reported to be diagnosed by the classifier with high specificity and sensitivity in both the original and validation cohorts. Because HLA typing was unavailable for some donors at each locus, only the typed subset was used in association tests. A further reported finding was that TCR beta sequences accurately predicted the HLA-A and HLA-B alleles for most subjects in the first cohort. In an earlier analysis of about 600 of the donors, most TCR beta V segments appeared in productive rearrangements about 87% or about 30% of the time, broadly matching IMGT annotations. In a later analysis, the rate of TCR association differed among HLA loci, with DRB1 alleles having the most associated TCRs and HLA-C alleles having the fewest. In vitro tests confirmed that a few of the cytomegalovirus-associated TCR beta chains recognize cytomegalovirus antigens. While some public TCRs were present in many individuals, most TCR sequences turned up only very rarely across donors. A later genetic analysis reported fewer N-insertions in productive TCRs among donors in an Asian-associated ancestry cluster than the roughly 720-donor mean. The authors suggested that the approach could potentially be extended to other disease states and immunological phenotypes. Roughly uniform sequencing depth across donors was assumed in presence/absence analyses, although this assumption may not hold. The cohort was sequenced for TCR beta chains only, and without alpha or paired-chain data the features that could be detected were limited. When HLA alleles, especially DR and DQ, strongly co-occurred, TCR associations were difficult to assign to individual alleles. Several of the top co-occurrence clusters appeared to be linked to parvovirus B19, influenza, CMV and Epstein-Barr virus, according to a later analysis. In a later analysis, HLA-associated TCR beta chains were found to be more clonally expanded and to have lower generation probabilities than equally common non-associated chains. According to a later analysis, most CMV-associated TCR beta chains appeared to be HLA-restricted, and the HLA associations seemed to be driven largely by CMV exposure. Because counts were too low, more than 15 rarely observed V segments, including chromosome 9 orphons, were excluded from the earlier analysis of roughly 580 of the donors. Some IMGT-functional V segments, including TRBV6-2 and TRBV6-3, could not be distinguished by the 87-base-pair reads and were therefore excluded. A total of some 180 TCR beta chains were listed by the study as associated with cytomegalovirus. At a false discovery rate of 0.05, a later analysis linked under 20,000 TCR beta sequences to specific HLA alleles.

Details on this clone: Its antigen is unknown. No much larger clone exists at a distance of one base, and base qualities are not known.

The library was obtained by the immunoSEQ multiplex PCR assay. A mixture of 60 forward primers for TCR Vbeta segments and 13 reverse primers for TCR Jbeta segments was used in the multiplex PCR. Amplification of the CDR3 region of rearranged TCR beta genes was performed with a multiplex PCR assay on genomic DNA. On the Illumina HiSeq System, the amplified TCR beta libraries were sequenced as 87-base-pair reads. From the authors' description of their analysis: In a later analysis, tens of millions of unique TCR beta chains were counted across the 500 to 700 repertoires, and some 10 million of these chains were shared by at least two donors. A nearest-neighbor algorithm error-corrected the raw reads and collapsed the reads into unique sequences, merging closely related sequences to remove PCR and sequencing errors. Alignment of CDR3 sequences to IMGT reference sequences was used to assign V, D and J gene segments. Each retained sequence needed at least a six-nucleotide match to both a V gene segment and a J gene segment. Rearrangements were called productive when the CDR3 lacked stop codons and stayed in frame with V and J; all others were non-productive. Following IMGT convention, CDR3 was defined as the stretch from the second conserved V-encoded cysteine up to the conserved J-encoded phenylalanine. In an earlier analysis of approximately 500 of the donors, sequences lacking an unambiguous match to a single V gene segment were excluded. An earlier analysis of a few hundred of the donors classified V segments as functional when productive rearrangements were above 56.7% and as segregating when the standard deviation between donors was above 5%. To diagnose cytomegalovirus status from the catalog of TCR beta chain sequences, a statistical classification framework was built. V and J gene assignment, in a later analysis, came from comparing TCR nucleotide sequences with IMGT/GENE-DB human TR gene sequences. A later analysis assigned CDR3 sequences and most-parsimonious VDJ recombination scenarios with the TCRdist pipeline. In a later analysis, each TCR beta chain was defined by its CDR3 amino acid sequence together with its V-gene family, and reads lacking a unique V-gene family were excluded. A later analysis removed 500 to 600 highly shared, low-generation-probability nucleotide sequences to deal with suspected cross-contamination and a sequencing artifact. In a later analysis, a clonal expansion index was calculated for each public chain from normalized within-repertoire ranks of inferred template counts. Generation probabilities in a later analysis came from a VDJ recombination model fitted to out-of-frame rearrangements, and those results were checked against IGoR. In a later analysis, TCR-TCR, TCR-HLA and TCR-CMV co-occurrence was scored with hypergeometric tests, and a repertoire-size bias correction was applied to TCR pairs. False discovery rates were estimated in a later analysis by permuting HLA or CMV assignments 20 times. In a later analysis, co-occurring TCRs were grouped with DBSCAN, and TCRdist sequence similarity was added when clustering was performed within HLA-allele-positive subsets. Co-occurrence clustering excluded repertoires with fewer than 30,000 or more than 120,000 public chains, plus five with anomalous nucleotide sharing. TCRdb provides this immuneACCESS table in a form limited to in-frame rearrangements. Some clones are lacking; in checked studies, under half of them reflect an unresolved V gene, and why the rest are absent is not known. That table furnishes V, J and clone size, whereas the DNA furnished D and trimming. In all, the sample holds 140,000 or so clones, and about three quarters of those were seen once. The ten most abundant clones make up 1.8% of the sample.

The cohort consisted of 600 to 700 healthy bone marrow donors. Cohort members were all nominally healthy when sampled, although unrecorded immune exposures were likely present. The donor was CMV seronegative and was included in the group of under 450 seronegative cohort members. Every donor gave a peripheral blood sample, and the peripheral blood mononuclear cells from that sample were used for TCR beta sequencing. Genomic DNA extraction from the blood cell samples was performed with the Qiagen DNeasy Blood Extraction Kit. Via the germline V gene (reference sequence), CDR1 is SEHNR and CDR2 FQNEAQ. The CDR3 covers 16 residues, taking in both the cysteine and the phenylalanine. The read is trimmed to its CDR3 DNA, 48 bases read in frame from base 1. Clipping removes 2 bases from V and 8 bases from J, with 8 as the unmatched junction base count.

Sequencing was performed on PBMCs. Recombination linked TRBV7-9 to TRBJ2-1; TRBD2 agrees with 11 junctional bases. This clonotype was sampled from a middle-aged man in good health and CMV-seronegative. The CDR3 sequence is CASSLWRLAGIDEQFF. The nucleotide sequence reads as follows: TGTGCCAGCAGCTTATGGCGACTAGCGGGAATCGATGAGCAGTTCTTC.